The 6 T cell receptor beta chains presented below share a single source sample, sequenced in a study of shared clonotypes between healthy human individuals (TCRdb year 2020). Library preparation used the immunoSEQ multiplex PCR assay. The table comes from immuneACCESS by way of TCRdb, which keeps in-frame sequences with V and J called. Part of the clones is missing from these tables; in studies checked, under half for an unresolved V gene and the rest for unknown reasons. Here the sample has about 980,000 clones; around three quarters occur a single time. The ten largest make up around 1.4% of the sample. The sample comprised memory CD4+ T cells sorted from blood. The cell subset or site label, as the study defines it: CD45RA-negative fraction. Source of these receptors: a man aged 18 to 30 in good health.

J is TRBJ2-5 and V is TRBV5-4; 7 positions match TRBD1. The trim removed 4 bases at V and 0 bases at J, leaving 6 bases unmatched. Germline CDR1 SGHNT, CDR2 YYREEE (reference sequence). This CDR3 region has 15 residues. The CDR3 bases are TGTGCCAGCAGCCGGGACAGCGAATACCAAGAGACCCAGTACTTC. Translation gives CASSRDSEYQETQYF.

The CDR3: CASSKGRELNQPQHF. CDR3 sequence (DNA): TGTGCCAGTAGTAAGGGCAGGGAACTTAATCAGCCCCAGCATTTT. The rearrangement uses TRBV19 and TRBJ1-5; D may be TRBD1 (5 bases). Germline lookup yields CDR1 LNHDA and CDR2 SQIVND (reference sequence). The CDR3 has 15 amino acids. Deletions cut 4 bases from V and 4 bases from J, with 14 bases between.

This clone was counted a few times. The chain combines TRBV2 with TRBJ2-7; a possible D gene is TRBD1 (5 bases). V lost 8 bases, J lost 1 base, and 12 bases lay in between. Germline assignment: CDR1 SNHLY and CDR2 FYNNEI. This CDR3 is built from 13 residues. The CDR3 region is CASRQGISYEQYF. The CDR3 nucleotides are TGTGCCAGCCGCCAGGGAATTTCCTACGAGCAGTACTTC.

The V call is TRBV5-1, the J call TRBJ2-5; TRBD1 might be the D (5 bases). The CDR3 loop spans 15 amino acids. In germline, CDR1 is SGHRS, CDR2 YFSETQ. Trimming left V 0 bases short and J 2 bases short, with 11 bases between. Here the CDR3 reads CASSLAKAGQETQYF. The CDR3 region has the DNA TGCGCCAGCAGCTTGGCCAAAGCAGGGCAAGAGACCCAGTACTTC.

The chain has TRBV18 and TRBJ1-5, with 10 positions matching TRBD1. Trimming cost V 3 bases and J 11 bases; bases outside gene matches: 4. This CDR3 has 13 residues. Per germline, CDR1 KGHSH and CDR2 LQKENI. CDR3 region: CASSPDRGPSQHF. The DNA of the CDR3 is TGTGCCAGCTCACCTGACAGGGGGCCGTCCCAGCATTTT. The full variable domain, in which reference TRBV18 and TRBJ1-5 provide the parts outside the CDR3, is NAGVMQNPRHLVRRRGQEARLRCSPMKGHSHVYWYRQLPEEGLKFMVYLQKENIIDESGMPKERFSAEFPKEGPSILRIQQVVRGDSAAYFCASSPDRGPSQHFGDGTRLSIL.

Note on this clone: The sample has other DNA sequences that encode this CDR3 too. The chain joins TRBV30 to TRBJ1-1, with 7 nucleotides matching TRBD1. Per germline, CDR1 GTSNPN and CDR2 SVGIG (reference sequence). The CDR3 contains 13 residues. The V segment lost 1 base and the J segment 4 bases; nucleotides outside the gene matches: 3. CDR3 DNA: TGTGCCTGGAGTGGACAGGGAGGCACTGAAGCTTTCTTT. Translated, it gives CAWSGQGGTEAFF.